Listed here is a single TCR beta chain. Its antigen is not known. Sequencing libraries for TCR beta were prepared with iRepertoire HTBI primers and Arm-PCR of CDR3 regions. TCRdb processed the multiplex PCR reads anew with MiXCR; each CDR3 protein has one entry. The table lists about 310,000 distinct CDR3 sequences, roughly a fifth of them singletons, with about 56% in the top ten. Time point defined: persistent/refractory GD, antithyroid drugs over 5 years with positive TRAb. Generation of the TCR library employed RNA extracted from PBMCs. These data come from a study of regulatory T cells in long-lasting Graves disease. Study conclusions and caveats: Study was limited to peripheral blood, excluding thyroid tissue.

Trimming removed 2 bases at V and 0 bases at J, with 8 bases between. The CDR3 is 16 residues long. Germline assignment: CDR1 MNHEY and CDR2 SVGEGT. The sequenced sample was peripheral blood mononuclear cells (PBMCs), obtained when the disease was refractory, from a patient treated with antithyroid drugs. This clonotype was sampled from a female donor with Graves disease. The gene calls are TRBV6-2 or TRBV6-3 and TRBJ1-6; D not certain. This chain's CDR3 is CASSYLRNSYNSPLHF. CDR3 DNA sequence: TGTGCCAGCAGTTACCTTAGGAACTCCTATAATTCACCCCTCCACTTT.